Here is one T cell receptor beta chain with its context. What it recognizes is unknown. This record comes from a study of regulatory T cells in long-lasting Graves disease. Overall study findings and caveats: Among samples with persistent disease, TRBV28, TRBJ1-2 and TRBJ2-5 were favored. Persistent Graves' cases showed lower TCR diversity than newly diagnosed cases.

As to time point: newly diagnosed GD, antithyroid drugs for less than 3 months. Extracted RNA from PBMCs served as the source of the TCR library. To make TCR beta libraries, researchers used iRepertoire HTBI primers and Arm-PCR of CDR3 regions. TCRdb recomputed calls from the multiplex PCR reads with MiXCR, one row per CDR3 protein. This sample has 500,000 to 700,000 distinct CDR3 sequences; about 15% occur once, and the top ten carry approximately 20%. Germline V lookup: CDR1 MNHEY, CDR2 SMNVEV (reference sequence). The CDR3 spans 17 residues. Trimming took 2 bases from V and 7 from J, leaving 21 bases between them. These data were likewise used in another study, on T cells in Graves' hyperthyroidism and ophthalmopathy. As that report states: First-round RT-PCR with HTBI primers amplified the TCR CDR3 region.

The sample in question was peripheral blood mononuclear cells (PBMCs), obtained at new diagnosis, from a patient treated with antithyroid drugs. V usage is TRBV27 and J usage is TRBJ2-1, with D maybe TRBD2 (7 bases). The TCR comes from a woman under 40 with Graves disease. The CDR3 sequence: CASSLILGGPLQNEQFF. The CDR3, as DNA: TGTGCCAGCAGTTTAATTTTGGGGGGGCCGCTCCAAAATGAGCAGTTCTTC.